The 11 T cell receptor beta chains presented below share a single source sample, sequenced in a study of blood T cell repertoires in COVID-19. The method was immunoSEQ multiplex PCR; TCRdb's version includes in-frame clones alone and lacks a portion of them. This sample yields fewer than 350,000 clones, of which roughly nine tenths are seen a single time; 9.5% to 15% belongs to the top ten. The sequencing input was peripheral blood. These receptors all come from a woman between 25 and 40 years old with COVID-19, enrolled during active disease.

The gene calls are TRBV30 and TRBJ1-2, with TRBD1 identical over 7 bases. Germline V gene data show CDR1 as GTSNPN and CDR2 as SVGIG (reference sequence). With 0 bases clipped from V and 10 bases from J, the junction kept 11 bases outside the gene matches. This CDR3 spans 14 amino acids. CDR3 coding DNA: TGTGCCTGGAGTGTACCGGGTCCGGGACAGAACTACACCTTC. This gives the protein CAWSVPGPGQNYTF.

The chain is built from TRBV5-8 and TRBJ2-5; TRBD2 matches 10 bases. V was pared by 3 bases and J by 1 base, with 9 bases of the junction left unmatched. CDR1 is SGHTS and CDR2 is YDEGEE in the germline V gene. The CDR3 extends over 17 amino acids. CDR3 nucleotide sequence: TGTGCCAGCAGCTCCGGAAACGTAGCGGGGGGCCAAGAGACCCAGTACTTC. Encoded protein: CASSSGNVAGGQETQYF. Drawing the rest from reference TRBV5-8 and TRBJ2-5, the complete variable domain is EAGVTQSPTHLIKTRGQQATLRCSPISGHTSVYWYQQALGLGLQFLLWYDEGEERNRGNFPPRFSGRQFPNYSSELNVNALELEDSALYLCASSSGNVAGGQETQYFGPGTRLLVL.

The chain uses TRBV18 and TRBJ2-5, with TRBD2 matching 11 bases. The junction had 5 bases not matched to a gene; V was cut back by 0 bases and J by 5 bases. The germline V gene encodes CDR1 KGHSH and CDR2 LQKENI. This CDR3 has 16 residues. The CDR3 DNA reads TGTGCCAGCTCACCACCGACTAGCGGGGTAGAGGAGACCCAGTACTTC. Residues: CASSPPTSGVEETQYF.

The CDR3 nucleotides are TGTGCCAGCAGTTACTCCCGGACAGGGGGACTGTTTTTT. Its translation: CASSYSRTGGLFF. The chain uses TRBV6-5 and TRBJ1-4; 10 bases are a match to TRBD1. V lost 0 bases and J lost 13; bases outside the gene matches: 2. Germline V gene sequence: CDR1 MNHEY, CDR2 SVGAGI. The CDR3 sequence is 13 residues long.

The rearrangement links TRBV14 to TRBJ2-7; 7 bases align to TRBD1. CDR1 and CDR2 (germline): SGHDN, FVKESK. This CDR3 is 13 amino acids long. With V trimmed by 5 bases and J by 4 bases, 5 bases remained unmatched. This chain's CDR3 is CASSFPGGYEQYF. For the CDR3, the DNA is TGTGCCAGCAGCTTCCCAGGGGGTTACGAGCAGTACTTC.

The V gene is TRBV13, the J gene TRBJ2-5; the match to TRBD2 covers 7 bases. The V gene end was trimmed by 4 bases and the J gene end by 4 bases; junction bases not matched to a gene: 3. The CDR3 is 13 residues long. CDR1 is PRHDT, CDR2 FYEKMQ, per germline (reference sequence). CDR3 bases: TGTGCCAGCAGCTCGGGGGGAGGAGAGACCCAGTACTTC. It specifies CASSSGGGETQYF.

The J gene is TRBJ1-1, the V gene TRBV27, with D hard to call. CDR1 and CDR2 (germline): MNHEY, SMNVEV (reference sequence). The length of the CDR3 is 13 residues. V was shortened by 9 bases and J by 0 bases, with 11 bases between the two germline ends. The CDR3 protein is CASFGGMNTEAFF. In DNA form, the CDR3 reads TGTGCCAGTTTTGGAGGTATGAACACTGAAGCTTTCTTT.

In its sample, this clone was seen a few times. The chain has TRBV5-1 and TRBJ2-3, with 11 bases fitting TRBD1. There are 14 residues in the CDR3. CDR1 is SGHRS, CDR2 YFSETQ, per germline. V lost 3 bases, J lost 8 bases, and 5 bases stayed unmatched. CDR3 nucleotides: TGCGCCAGCAGCTCGGACAGGGGGCAGGTTACGCAGTATTTT. Protein: CASSSDRGQVTQYF.

The rearrangement uses TRBV29-1 and TRBJ2-3, with D maybe TRBD2 (6 bases). Germline values: CDR1 SQVTM, CDR2 ANQGSEA. The CDR3 is 13 amino acids. Trimming stripped 8 bases from V and 1 base from J, with 13 bases between. This chain's CDR3 is CSSGEVRTDTQYF. CDR3 in DNA: TGCAGCTCTGGGGAGGTGCGCACAGATACGCAGTATTTT.

V is TRBV4-1 and J is TRBJ2-5, with D perhaps matching TRBD1 (7 bases). CDR3 length: 15 residues. Germline CDR1 MGHRA, CDR2 YSYEKL. The V gene lost 3 bases and the J gene lost 7 bases, with 18 bases spanning the gap. Here the CDR3 DNA reads TGCGCCAGCAGCCAGCCACGGAGGGGGCTGGGGACCCAGTACTTC. This gives the protein CASSQPRRGLGTQYF.

The CDR3 loop is CASSQGKAGGGPRETQYF. The CDR3 DNA follows: TGTGCCAGCAGCCAAGGAAAAGCGGGGGGCGGTCCCCGGGAGACCCAGTACTTC. V is TRBV3-1 (or the pseudogene TRBV3-2) and J is TRBJ2-5; 9 bases are a match to TRBD2. Losses at the gene ends were 1 base for V and 5 bases for J; bases not matched to a gene: 14. The CDR3 has 18 amino acids. Germline CDR1 reads LGHDT; CDR2 reads YNNKEL (reference sequence).